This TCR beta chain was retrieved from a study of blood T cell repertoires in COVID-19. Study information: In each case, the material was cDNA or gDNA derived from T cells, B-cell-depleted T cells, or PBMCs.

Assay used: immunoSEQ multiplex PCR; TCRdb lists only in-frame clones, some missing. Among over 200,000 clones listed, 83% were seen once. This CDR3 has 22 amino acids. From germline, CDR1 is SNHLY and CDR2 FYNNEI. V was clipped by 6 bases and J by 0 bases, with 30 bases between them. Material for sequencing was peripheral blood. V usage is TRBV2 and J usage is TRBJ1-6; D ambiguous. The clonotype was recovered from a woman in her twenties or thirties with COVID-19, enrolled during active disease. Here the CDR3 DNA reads TGTGCCAGCAGAAAAGTTGGGCCCCATTTCAATACGGGAGGCTCCTATAATTCACCCCTCCACTTT. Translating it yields CASRKVGPHFNTGGSYNSPLHF.